This entry describes one T cell receptor (beta chain). The antigen is not known. Here immunoSEQ multiplex PCR was the method, and the copy in TCRdb shows in-frame clones only, minus some. The sample holds 15,000 to 20,000 clones, roughly 81% seen once. This entry is derived from a study of T cells after posttransplantation cyclophosphamide. Study conclusions and caveats: Skin or GI-infiltrating T cells shared few TRB sequences with blood.

The V and J ends lost 0 bases and 2 bases, in that order; junction bases with no gene match: 4. Germline CDR1 and CDR2: MNHNS and SASEGT. This CDR3 spans 15 amino acids. Treatment was busulfan-fludarabine conditioning, a marrow graft, and cyclophosphamide on days +3 and +4. The origin of this receptor is a female patient aged 35 to 55 who received an allogeneic stem cell transplant from a related donor, was CMV-positive, and had no GVHD. Some T cells may be graft donor cells. The sequences come from CD8+ T cells sorted from PBMCs, collected 1,700 to 2,000 days after a stem cell transplant with posttransplant cyclophosphamide. The chain carries TRBV6-1 and TRBJ2-7, with 7 bases aligning to TRBD2. CDR3 protein: CASSEAGGYTYEQYF. The CDR3, as DNA: TGTGCCAGCAGTGAAGCCGGGGGGTATACCTACGAGCAGTACTTC.